The entry below describes one T cell receptor (beta chain). As for treatment: roughly 19 received Ad26.COV2.S at low or high dose, single or two shots; 5 received placebo; per-sample allocation not given. Sampling was performed 63 days after the first vaccine or placebo injection. This entry belongs to a study of Ad26.COV2.S vaccination and SARS-CoV-2 variants. The length of the CDR3 is 11 residues. Trimming shortened V by 5 bases and J by 4 bases, and 3 bases separated the two germline ends. Germline V gene data show CDR1 as SNHLY and CDR2 as FYNNEI. Measured with immunoSEQ multiplex PCR; TCRdb has only the in-frame clones, and not every one. The table shows about 280,000 clones, with 80% to 90% occurring only once.

The sequence derives from a person between 18 and 65 years old who received the Ad26.COV2.S COVID-19 vaccine or a placebo. The chain combines TRBV2 with TRBJ1-5; D not certain. This specimen consisted of peripheral blood, obtained in a trial of Ad26.COV2.S vaccine versus placebo. CDR3 sequence reads: CASSINQPQHF. For the CDR3, the DNA is TGTGCCAGCAGTATTAATCAGCCCCAGCATTTT.